The T cell receptor (beta chain) under discussion was sequenced for a study of Siglec-9 on CD8 T cells in melanoma (dated by TCRdb to 2018 to 2020). Notes on the research overall: Siglec-9 expression on CD8+ T cells and the role of Siglec-9 in regulating T cells in the melanoma tumor microenvironment were investigated in the study. Broader findings and caveats from the paper: Siglec-9 was reported to mark and regulate an effector memory CD8+ T-cell subset that appeared to accumulate within melanoma tumors.

The library was produced with the immunoSEQ multiplex PCR assay. Entries here come from immuneACCESS through TCRdb and include only in-frame sequences with V and J called. Some clones fail to appear in such tables; in the studies checked, an unresolved V gene covers under half of the shortfall, and the cause of the remainder is unknown. Counted in this sample were approximately 39,000 clones; 80% to 85% of them appeared once. Clones ranked in the top ten supply approximately 2% of the sample. V drops 3 bases and J drops 5 bases, leaving 8 bases in between. Taken from the germline V gene (reference sequence), the CDR1 and CDR2 loops are MNHEY and SMNVEV. There are 13 amino acids in the CDR3, from cysteine to phenylalanine inclusive. CDR3 DNA is the only sequence kept; it has 39 bases, read in frame from the first base. In regard to this clone: Its antigen is currently not known. Base qualities are not recorded, but no much larger clone differs from it by a single base.

The sequencing input was Siglec-9- CD8+ T cells sorted from blood. Interpreted using the paper, the cell subset or site label stands for: CD8 T cells lacking Siglec-9. This clonotype originated in a human donor in good health. The sequence links TRBV27 to TRBJ2-1, and the D gene may be TRBD1, 5 bases matching. In nucleotide form, the sequence is TGTGCCAGCAGTTTTCAAGGGGACAATGAGCAGTTCTTC. It specifies CASSFQGDNEQFF.